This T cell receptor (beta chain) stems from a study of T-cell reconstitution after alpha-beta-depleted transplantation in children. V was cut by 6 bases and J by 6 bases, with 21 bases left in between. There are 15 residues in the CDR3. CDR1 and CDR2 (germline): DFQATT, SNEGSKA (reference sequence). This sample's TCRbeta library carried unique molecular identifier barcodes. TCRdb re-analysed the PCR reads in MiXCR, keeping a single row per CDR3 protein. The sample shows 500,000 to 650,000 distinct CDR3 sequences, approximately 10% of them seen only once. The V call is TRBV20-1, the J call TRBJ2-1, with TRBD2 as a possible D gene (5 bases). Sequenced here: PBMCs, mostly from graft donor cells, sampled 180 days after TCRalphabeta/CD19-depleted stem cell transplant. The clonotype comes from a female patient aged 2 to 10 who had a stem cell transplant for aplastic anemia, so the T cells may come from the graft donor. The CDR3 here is CSAAPSQRVGNEQFF. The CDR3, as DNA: TGCAGTGCCGCCCCTAGCCAGAGGGTGGGCAATGAGCAGTTCTTC.